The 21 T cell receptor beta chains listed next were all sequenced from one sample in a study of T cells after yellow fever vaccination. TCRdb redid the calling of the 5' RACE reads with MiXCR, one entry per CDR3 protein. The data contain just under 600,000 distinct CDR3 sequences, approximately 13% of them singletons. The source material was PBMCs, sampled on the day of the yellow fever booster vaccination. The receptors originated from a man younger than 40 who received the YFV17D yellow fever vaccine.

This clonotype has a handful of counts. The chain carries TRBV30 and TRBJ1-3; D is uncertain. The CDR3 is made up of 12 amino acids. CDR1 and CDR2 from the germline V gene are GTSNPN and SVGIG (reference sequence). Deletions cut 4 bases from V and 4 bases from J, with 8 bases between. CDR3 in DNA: TGTGCCTGGAACACGGGGGGAAACACCATATATTTT. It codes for CAWNTGGNTIYF.

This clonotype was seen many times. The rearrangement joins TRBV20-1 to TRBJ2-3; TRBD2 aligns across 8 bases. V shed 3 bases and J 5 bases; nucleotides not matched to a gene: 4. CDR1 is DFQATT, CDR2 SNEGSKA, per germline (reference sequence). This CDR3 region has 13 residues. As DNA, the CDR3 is TGCAGTGCTAGCGAGCGGGAGATAGATACGCAGTATTTT. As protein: CSASEREIDTQYF.

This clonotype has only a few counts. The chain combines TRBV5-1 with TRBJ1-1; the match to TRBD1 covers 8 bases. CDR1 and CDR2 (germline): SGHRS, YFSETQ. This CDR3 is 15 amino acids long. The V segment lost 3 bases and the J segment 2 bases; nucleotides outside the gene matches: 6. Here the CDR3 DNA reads TGCGCCAGCAGCTCGGGGACAGGATACAACACTGAAGCTTTCTTT. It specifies CASSSGTGYNTEAFF.

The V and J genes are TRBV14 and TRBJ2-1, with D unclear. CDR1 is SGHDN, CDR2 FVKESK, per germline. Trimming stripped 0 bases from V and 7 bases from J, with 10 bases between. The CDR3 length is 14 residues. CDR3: CASSQEIAANEQFF. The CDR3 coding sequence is TGTGCCAGCAGCCAAGAAATTGCAGCGAATGAGCAGTTCTTC.

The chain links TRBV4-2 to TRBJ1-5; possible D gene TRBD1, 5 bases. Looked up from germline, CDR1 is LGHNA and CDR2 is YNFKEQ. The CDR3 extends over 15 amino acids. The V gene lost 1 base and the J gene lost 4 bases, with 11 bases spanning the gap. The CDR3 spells CASSQVDGGNQPQHF. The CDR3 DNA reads TGTGCCAGCAGCCAAGTAGATGGGGGAAATCAGCCCCAGCATTTT.

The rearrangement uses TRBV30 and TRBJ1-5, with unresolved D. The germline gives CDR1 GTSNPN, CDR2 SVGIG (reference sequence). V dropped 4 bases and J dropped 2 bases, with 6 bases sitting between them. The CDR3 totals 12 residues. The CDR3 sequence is CAWNSGNQPQHF. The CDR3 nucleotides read TGTGCCTGGAACAGCGGCAATCAGCCCCAGCATTTT.

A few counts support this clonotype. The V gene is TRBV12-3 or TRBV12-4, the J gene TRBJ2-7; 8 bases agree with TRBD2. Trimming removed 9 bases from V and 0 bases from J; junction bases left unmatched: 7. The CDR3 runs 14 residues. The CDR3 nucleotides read TGTGCCAGAAGCCCAAGCGGGAGCTCCTACGAGCAGTACTTC. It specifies CARSPSGSSYEQYF.

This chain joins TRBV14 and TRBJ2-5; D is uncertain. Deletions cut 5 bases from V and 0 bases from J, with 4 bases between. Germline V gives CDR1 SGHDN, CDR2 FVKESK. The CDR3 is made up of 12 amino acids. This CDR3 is CASSVNQETQYF. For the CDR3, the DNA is TGTGCCAGCAGCGTGAACCAAGAGACCCAGTACTTC. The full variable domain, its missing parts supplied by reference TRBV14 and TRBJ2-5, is EAGVTQFPSHSVIEKGQTVTLRCDPISGHDNLYWYRRVMGKEIKFLLHFVKESKQDESGMPNNRFLAERTGGTYSTLKVQPAELEDSGVYFCASSVNQETQYFGPGTRLLVL.

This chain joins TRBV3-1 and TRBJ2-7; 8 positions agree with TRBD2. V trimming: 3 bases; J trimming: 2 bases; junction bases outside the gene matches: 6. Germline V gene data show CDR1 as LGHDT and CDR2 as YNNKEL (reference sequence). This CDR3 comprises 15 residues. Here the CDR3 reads CASSQFSGNTYEQYF. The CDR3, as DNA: TGTGCCAGCAGCCAGTTTAGCGGGAACACCTACGAGCAGTACTTC.

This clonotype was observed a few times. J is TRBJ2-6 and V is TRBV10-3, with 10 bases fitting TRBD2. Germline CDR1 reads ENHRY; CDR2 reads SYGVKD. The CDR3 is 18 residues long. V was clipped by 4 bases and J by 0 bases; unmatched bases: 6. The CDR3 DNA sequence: TGTGCCATCAGTGTAGGTAGCGGGAGGTCCTCTGGGGCCAACGTCCTGACTTTC. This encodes CAISVGSGRSSGANVLTF.

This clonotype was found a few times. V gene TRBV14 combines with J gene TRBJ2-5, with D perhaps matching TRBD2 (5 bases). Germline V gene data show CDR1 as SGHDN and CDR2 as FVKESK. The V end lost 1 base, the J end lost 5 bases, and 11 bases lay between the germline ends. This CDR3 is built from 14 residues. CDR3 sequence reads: CASSQGRNRETQYF. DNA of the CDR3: TGTGCCAGCAGCCAAGGGAGGAACCGGGAGACCCAGTACTTC. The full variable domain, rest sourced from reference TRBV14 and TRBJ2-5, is EAGVTQFPSHSVIEKGQTVTLRCDPISGHDNLYWYRRVMGKEIKFLLHFVKESKQDESGMPNNRFLAERTGGTYSTLKVQPAELEDSGVYFCASSQGRNRETQYFGPGTRLLVL.

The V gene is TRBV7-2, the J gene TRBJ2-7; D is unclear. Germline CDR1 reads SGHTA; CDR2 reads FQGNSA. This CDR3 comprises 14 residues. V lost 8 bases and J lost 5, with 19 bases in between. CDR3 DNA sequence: TGTGCCAGCCGTTTAACGGATAGGGTTCACGAGCAGTACTTC. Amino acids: CASRLTDRVHEQYF. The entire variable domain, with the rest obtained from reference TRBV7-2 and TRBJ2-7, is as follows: GAGVSQSPSNKVTEKGKDVELRCDPISGHTALYWYRQSLGQGLEFLIYFQGNSAPDKSGLPSDRFSAERTGGSVSTLTIQRTQQEDSAVYLCASRLTDRVHEQYFGPGTRLTVT.

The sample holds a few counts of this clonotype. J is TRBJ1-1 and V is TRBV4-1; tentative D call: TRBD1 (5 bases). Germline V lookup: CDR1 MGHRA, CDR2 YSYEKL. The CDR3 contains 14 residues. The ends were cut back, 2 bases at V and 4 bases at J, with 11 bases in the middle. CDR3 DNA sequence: TGCGCCAGCAGCCAACACTCAGGGACCACTGAAGCTTTCTTT. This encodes CASSQHSGTTEAFF.

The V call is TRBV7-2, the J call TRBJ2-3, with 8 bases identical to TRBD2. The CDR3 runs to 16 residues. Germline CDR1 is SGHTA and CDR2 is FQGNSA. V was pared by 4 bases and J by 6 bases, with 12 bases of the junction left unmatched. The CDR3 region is CASSWVLAGGADTQYF. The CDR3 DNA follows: TGTGCCAGCAGCTGGGTCCTGGCGGGAGGAGCGGATACGCAGTATTTT.

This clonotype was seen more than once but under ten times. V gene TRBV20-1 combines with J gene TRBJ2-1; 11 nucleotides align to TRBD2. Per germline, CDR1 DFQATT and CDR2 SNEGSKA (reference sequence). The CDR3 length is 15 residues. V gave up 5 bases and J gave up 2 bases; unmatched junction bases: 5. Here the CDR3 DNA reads TGCAGTGCTGCGCCACTAGCGGGGGCCTACAATGAGCAGTTCTTC. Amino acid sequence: CSAAPLAGAYNEQFF.

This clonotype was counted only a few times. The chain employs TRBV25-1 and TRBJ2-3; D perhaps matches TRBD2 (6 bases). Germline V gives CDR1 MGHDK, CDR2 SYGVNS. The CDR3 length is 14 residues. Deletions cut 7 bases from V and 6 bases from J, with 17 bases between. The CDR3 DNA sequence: TGTGCCAGCACTGCAGCGGGTCCAGGGGATACGCAGTATTTT. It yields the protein CASTAAGPGDTQYF.

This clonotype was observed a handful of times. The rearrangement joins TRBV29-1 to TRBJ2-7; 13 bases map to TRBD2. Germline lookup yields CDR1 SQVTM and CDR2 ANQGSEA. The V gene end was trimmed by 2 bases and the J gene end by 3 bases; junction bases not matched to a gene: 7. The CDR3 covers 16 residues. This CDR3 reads CSVEKHGLAGDYEQYF. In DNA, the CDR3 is TGCAGCGTTGAAAAGCACGGACTAGCGGGAGACTACGAGCAGTACTTC.

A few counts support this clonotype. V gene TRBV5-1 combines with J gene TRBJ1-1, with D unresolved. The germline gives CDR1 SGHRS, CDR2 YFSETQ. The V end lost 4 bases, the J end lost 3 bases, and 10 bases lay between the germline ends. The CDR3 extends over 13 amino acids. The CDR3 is CASSPNGDTEAFF. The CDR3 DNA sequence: TGCGCCAGCAGCCCGAATGGGGACACTGAAGCTTTCTTT.

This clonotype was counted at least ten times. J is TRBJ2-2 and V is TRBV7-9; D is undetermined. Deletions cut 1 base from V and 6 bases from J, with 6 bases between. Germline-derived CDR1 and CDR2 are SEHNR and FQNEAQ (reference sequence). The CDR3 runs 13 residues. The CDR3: CASSLEASGELFF. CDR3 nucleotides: TGTGCCAGCAGCTTAGAAGCATCCGGGGAGCTGTTTTTT.

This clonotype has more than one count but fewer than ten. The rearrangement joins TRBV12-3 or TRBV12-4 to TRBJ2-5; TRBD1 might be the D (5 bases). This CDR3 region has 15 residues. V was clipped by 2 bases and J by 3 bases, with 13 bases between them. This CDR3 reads CASSLRQGTKETQYF. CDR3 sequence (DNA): TGTGCCAGCAGTTTACGGCAGGGTACAAAAGAGACCCAGTACTTC.

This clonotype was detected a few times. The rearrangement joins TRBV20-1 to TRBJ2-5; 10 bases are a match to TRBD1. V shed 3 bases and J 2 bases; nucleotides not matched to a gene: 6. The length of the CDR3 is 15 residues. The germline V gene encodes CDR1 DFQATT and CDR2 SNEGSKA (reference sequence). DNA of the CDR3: TGCAGTGCTAGCACCGGGACAGGGGCTCAAGAGACCCAGTACTTC. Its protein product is CSASTGTGAQETQYF.